This is a list of T cell receptor beta chains from one sample in a study of T cell repertoires in ileal Crohn's disease. The protocol was immunoSEQ multiplex PCR, while the TCRdb copy is restricted to in-frame clones and leaves out a portion. The sample shows fewer than 5,000 clones, around 80% of them seen only once. Material for sequencing was ileal tissue. The source is an adult with Crohn's disease. Each CDR3 is given with its conserved first and last residue. The D gene is left open where the match is weak. Clone size is stated in some rows and not others, as once, few, many or a class when expanded.

abundance	j_gene	d_gene	v_gene	CDR3aa	CDR3nt
NA	TRBJ2-7	TRBD1	TRBV9	CASSERTGGSSEQYF	TGTGCCAGCAGCGAGAGGACAGGGGGCTCGAGTGAGCAGTACTTC
NA	TRBJ2-2	NA	TRBV30	CAWSVIAGELFF	TGTGCCTGGAGTGTCATAGCCGGGGAGCTGTTTTTT
NA	TRBJ2-7	TRBD2	TRBV2	CASDGEGQSLSYEQYF	TGTGCCAGTGATGGGGAGGGGCAGAGTTTATCCTACGAGCAGTACTTC
NA	TRBJ2-3	TRBD2	TRBV2	CASKFGTSGGHTQYF	TGTGCCAGCAAATTTGGGACTAGCGGGGGTCATACGCAGTATTTT
NA	TRBJ1-5	NA	TRBV19	CASSIAHSRGLSNQPQHF	TGTGCCAGTAGTATCGCCCATTCTAGAGGGCTTAGCAATCAGCCCCAGCATTTT
NA	TRBJ2-7	NA	TRBV29-1	CSVEGHTYEQYF	TGCAGCGTTGAGGGACATACCTACGAGCAGTACTTC
NA	TRBJ1-6	NA	TRBV18	CASSLYSNGNSPLHF	TGTGCCAGCTCACTATACTCAAACGGGAATTCACCCCTCCACTTT
NA	TRBJ1-5	NA	TRBV5-1	CASRRWGRGNQPQHF	TGCGCCAGCAGAAGATGGGGCCGCGGCAATCAGCCCCAGCATTTT
once	TRBJ2-1	NA	TRBV10-3	CAISEYSFGRGEQFF	TGTGCCATCAGTGAGTATAGTTTTGGTAGAGGTGAGCAGTTCTTC
NA	TRBJ1-3	NA	TRBV4-1	CASSPQGLVNTIYF	TGCGCCAGCAGCCCGCAGGGGTTGGTAAACACCATATATTTT
NA	TRBJ1-4	NA	TRBV28	CASFGQGEKLFF	TGTGCCAGCTTCGGCCAGGGTGAAAAACTGTTTTTT
few	TRBJ2-5	TRBD1	TRBV2	CASSDMTGGAEAQYF	TGTGCCAGCAGCGATATGACAGGGGGCGCGGAGGCCCAGTACTTC
few	TRBJ1-2	NA	TRBV2	CASRPDSLPNYGYTF	TGTGCCAGCAGACCGGACAGCCTACCTAACTATGGCTACACCTTC
NA	TRBJ1-1	NA	TRBV5-8	CASSLNRGVNTEAFF	TGTGCCAGCAGCCTAAACCGGGGGGTGAACACTGAAGCTTTCTTT
NA	TRBJ2-7	TRBD1	TRBV2	CASSMTGASREQYF	TGTGCCAGCAGCATGACAGGGGCTTCGAGAGAGCAGTACTTC
NA	TRBJ2-7	TRBD1	TRBV18	CASSPQTGFDEQYF	TGTGCCAGCTCACCCCAGACAGGGTTCGACGAGCAGTACTTC
NA	TRBJ2-3	TRBD2	TRBV10-3	CAITASLGLAGTDTQYF	TGTGCCATCACCGCGAGCCTAGGACTAGCGGGCACAGATACGCAGTATTTT
few	TRBJ1-1	TRBD1	TRBV12-5	CASGLQGPLGEAFF	TGTGCTAGTGGTTTACAGGGGCCCCTCGGTGAAGCTTTCTTT
NA	TRBJ2-2	TRBD1	TRBV9	CASSARDRGDTGELFF	TGTGCCAGCAGCGCGAGGGACAGGGGGGACACCGGGGAGCTGTTTTTT
NA	TRBJ1-1	NA	TRBV5-6	CASSPKGGLNTEAFF	TGTGCCAGCAGCCCGAAGGGGGGGTTGAACACTGAAGCTTTCTTT
NA	TRBJ1-2	NA	TRBV27	CASRDLNYGYTF	TGTGCCAGCCGGGATTTGAACTATGGCTACACCTTC
NA	TRBJ2-7	TRBD1	TRBV7-6	CASSSRDSSYEQYF	TGTGCCAGCAGCTCCCGGGACAGCTCCTACGAGCAGTACTTC
NA	TRBJ1-2	NA	TRBV9	CASSGPRGLGGYTF	TGTGCCAGCAGCGGTCCCAGGGGCCTCGGGGGCTACACCTTC
once	TRBJ1-1	NA	TRBV7-9	CASSAETVEAFF	TGTGCCAGCAGCGCGGAGACAGTTGAAGCTTTCTTT
few	TRBJ2-5	TRBD1	TRBV2	CASDQGQQETQYF	TGTGCCAGCGATCAGGGACAGCAAGAGACCCAGTACTTC
NA	TRBJ2-3	NA	TRBV2	CASSPETDTQYF	TGTGCCAGCAGTCCAGAAACAGATACGCAGTATTTT
NA	TRBJ1-2	NA	TRBV5-4	CASSLEGGAVYGYTF	TGTGCCAGCAGCTTGGAGGGTGGGGCGGTCTATGGCTACACCTTC
once	TRBJ1-1	TRBD1	TRBV18	CASSQTGQGAVTEAFF	TGTGCCAGCTCACAGACAGGACAGGGGGCAGTTACTGAAGCTTTCTTT
NA	TRBJ1-2	NA	TRBV5-1	CASRGTSEVYGYTF	TGCGCCAGCAGAGGGACATCCGAAGTCTATGGCTACACCTTC
NA	TRBJ1-6	NA	TRBV10-3	CAISESSSAGSPLHF	TGTGCCATCAGTGAGTCTTCCTCGGCGGGCTCACCCCTCCACTTT
NA	TRBJ1-4	NA	TRBV6-5	CAVSLSVNEKLFF	TGTGCGGTCTCCCTGAGTGTTAATGAAAAACTGTTTTTT
once	TRBJ2-7	TRBD2	TRBV5-6	CASSLTSGSFYEQYF	TGTGCCAGCAGCTTGACTAGCGGGAGTTTCTACGAGCAGTACTTC
NA	TRBJ2-7	NA	TRBV6-6	CASSHPPGGSYEQYF	TGTGCCAGCAGTCACCCTCCCGGGGGCTCCTACGAGCAGTACTTC
NA	TRBJ2-3	NA	TRBV29-1	CSVDGAEGGVDTQYF	TGCAGCGTTGACGGGGCGGAAGGAGGGGTAGATACGCAGTATTTT